This T cell receptor (beta chain) was retrieved from a study of shared clonotypes between healthy human individuals. Findings and limits, study-wide: Depth of sequencing was expected to influence donor clonotype sharing. Estimated richness values were generally larger in naive subsets than in memory subsets.

V lost 2 bases and J lost 5, with 10 bases in between. CDR3 length: 13 amino acids. CDR1 and CDR2 (germline): MNHEY, SVGAGI. Of note for this clone: Its specificity is unknown.

Profiled with immunoSEQ multiplex PCR; TCRdb holds only in-frame clones, not every one. This table holds fewer than 3 million clones, 85% to 95% found once. The sample consisted of naive CD4+ T cells from PBMCs. As to subset: CD45RA+ positively selected. The source is a man between 18 and 35 years old in good health. Some clones in this sample may be carry-over from other donors' samples. This chain links TRBV6-5 with TRBJ2-7; no reliable D call. Written as DNA, the CDR3 is TGTGCCAGCAGTTACAGGGAAGGCCACGAGCAGTACTTC. It encodes CASSYREGHEQYF.